A single sample is the source of the 27 T cell receptor beta chains below, sequenced in a study of cytomegalovirus exposure and HLA in healthy donors. Amplification used 60 Vbeta primers and 13 Jbeta primers. Method: immunoSEQ multiplex PCR; TCRdb's copy keeps in-frame clones and lacks some. Of over 150,000 clones in the sample, 65% to 85% are singletons; the top ten hold about 2.6%. Sequenced input: PBMCs. The source of these receptors is a man in his late teens or twenties in good health and CMV-seronegative.

Only a few counts were recorded for this clone. V gene TRBV5-3 combines with J gene TRBJ2-1; 8 bases map to TRBD2. TRBV5-3 is identified as an open reading frame with a role that is uncertain. This CDR3 spans 13 amino acids. Unmatched junction bases numbered 1, after V lost 3 bases and J lost 5 bases. CDR3 loop: CARSWTSHNEQFF. The CDR3 nucleotides are TGTGCCAGAAGCTGGACTAGCCACAATGAGCAGTTCTTC.

The chain uses TRBV6-1 and TRBJ2-7; 8 nucleotides agree with TRBD1. This CDR3 is 14 amino acids long. The germline gives CDR1 MNHNS, CDR2 SASEGT. V shed 4 bases, J shed 7 bases, and the junction held 9 bases outside the gene matches. CDR3 in amino acids: CASSGTGLLWEQYF. CDR3 coding DNA: TGTGCCAGCAGTGGGACAGGGCTTTTATGGGAGCAGTACTTC.

The V call is TRBV2, the J call TRBJ2-3, with D possibly matching TRBD1 (6 bases). Germline CDR1 is SNHLY and CDR2 is FYNNEI. This CDR3 is 12 amino acids long. The CDR3 nucleotides read TGTGTATCAGGGGCGGGCACAGATACGCAGTATTTT. Amino acid sequence: CVSGAGTDTQYF.

V and J are TRBV5-1 and TRBJ2-5; D is possibly TRBD1 (6 bases). This CDR3 region has 16 residues. The germline V gene encodes CDR1 SGHRS and CDR2 YFSETQ. V was cut by 2 bases and J by 2 bases, with 16 bases left in between. The CDR3 DNA sequence: TGCGCCAGCAGCTTTACCGGGACACCCAATCAAGAGACCCAGTACTTC. Residues: CASSFTGTPNQETQYF.

This clone was observed a single time. CDR3 DNA: TGTGCCATCAGGGAGACAGGGGCCTACACTGAAGCTTTCTTT. Protein sequence: CAIRETGAYTEAFF. This chain connects TRBV10-3 to TRBJ1-1; 8 bases are a match to TRBD1. This CDR3 region has 14 residues. V shed 6 bases, J shed 3 bases, and the junction held 6 bases outside the gene matches. The germline CDR1 and CDR2 sequences are ENHRY and SYGVKD.

This sequence joins TRBV7-2 and TRBJ1-3; the D is unclear. Germline-derived CDR1 and CDR2 are SGHTA and FQGNSA. V shed 1 base and J shed 1 base, with 8 bases lying between them. The CDR3 extends over 15 amino acids. The CDR3 DNA sequence: TGTGCCAGCAGCTTAGATCCGGGATCTGGAAACACCATATATTTT. Protein product: CASSLDPGSGNTIYF. Variable domain in full (rest from reference TRBV7-2 and TRBJ1-3): GAGVSQSPSNKVTEKGKDVELRCDPISGHTALYWYRQSLGQGLEFLIYFQGNSAPDKSGLPSDRFSAERTGGSVSTLTIQRTQQEDSAVYLCASSLDPGSGNTIYFGEGSWLTVV.

This clone has just one count. The rearrangement uses TRBV2 and TRBJ1-6, with TRBD1 as a possible D gene (6 bases). Trimming pared 2 bases from V and 8 bases from J, leaving 10 bases between. CDR1 is SNHLY, CDR2 FYNNEI, per germline. This CDR3 contains 14 residues. The CDR3 here is CASSERDTYSPLHF. CDR3 coding DNA: TGTGCCAGCAGTGAACGGGACACTTATTCACCCCTCCACTTT.

The chain has TRBV6-1 and TRBJ1-2, with 7 bases matching TRBD1. Germline V gene lookup returns CDR1 MNHNS and CDR2 SASEGT. This CDR3 contains 13 residues. Unmatched junction bases numbered 10, after V lost 6 bases and J lost 9 bases. The CDR3 nucleotides read TGTGCCAGCAGAGTTTATCAGGGGGAGAGCTACACCTTC. This sequence encodes CASRVYQGESYTF.

The rearrangement joins TRBV10-3 to TRBJ2-5; 8 positions match TRBD1. The J call is in doubt because the DNA end fits TRBJ2-7 better. This CDR3 is built from 15 residues. The germline V gene has CDR1 ENHRY and CDR2 SYGVKD. The CDR3 region has the DNA TGTGCCATCAGTGAGACAGGGGGGTTTACCTACGAGCAGTACTTC. Its protein is CAISETGGFTYEQYF.

V gene TRBV4-1 combines with J gene TRBJ2-2; 8 positions agree with TRBD1. V lost 4 bases and J lost 4; bases outside the gene matches: 5. This CDR3 is built from 15 residues. Germline-derived CDR1 and CDR2 are MGHRA and YSYEKL. CDR3: CASSPGTGPTGELFF. CDR3 DNA sequence: TGCGCCAGCAGCCCCGGGACAGGTCCCACCGGGGAGCTGTTTTTT.

J is TRBJ1-1 and V is TRBV6-1; D possibly corresponds to TRBD1 (5 bases). The length of the CDR3 is 14 residues. The ends were cut back, 1 base at V and 6 bases at J, with 12 bases in the middle. The germline CDR1 and CDR2 sequences are MNHNS and SASEGT. CDR3 protein: CASSEEPGRAEAFF. The DNA for the CDR3 is TGTGCCAGCAGTGAAGAACCAGGGAGGGCTGAAGCTTTCTTT.

This clone appeared a single time. One end of the junction does not line up with germline, which may come from a read error. This chain links TRBV7-8 with TRBJ2-4; D is perhaps TRBD1 (5 bases). Per germline, CDR1 SGHVS and CDR2 FQNEAQ. This CDR3 is built from 15 residues. CDR3 in DNA: TGTGCCAGCAGCTTAGAAGGGGCCGCCAAAAACAGTCAGTACTTC. Amino acids: CASSLEGAAKNSQYF.

This clone was recorded a few times. V and J are TRBV27 and TRBJ2-2, with D possibly TRBD2 on 5 matching bases. Deletions cut 3 bases from V and 7 bases from J, with 12 bases between. The germline CDR1 and CDR2 sequences are MNHEY and SMNVEV (reference sequence). This CDR3 is 14 amino acids long. CDR3 nucleotide sequence: TGTGCCAGCAGTTTCACGACTAAGGGCGGGGAGCTGTTTTTT. This encodes CASSFTTKGGELFF.

This clone has just a few counts. The chain joins TRBV19 to TRBJ1-3, with D perhaps TRBD1 (5 bases). The CDR3 runs to 16 residues. V shed 5 bases and J shed 2 bases, with 16 bases lying between them. Germline loops: CDR1 LNHDA, CDR2 SQIVND (reference sequence). CDR3 sequence (DNA): TGTGCCAGTAGTTATCGACAGAAAGCTACTGGAAACACCATATATTTT. The encoded protein is CASSYRQKATGNTIYF.

The rearrangement uses TRBV7-2 and TRBJ2-5, with TRBD1 matching 8 bases. The J call may be in error: the DNA end matches TRBJ2-7 better. The germline gives CDR1 SGHTA, CDR2 FQGNSA. This CDR3 is built from 14 residues. The CDR3 protein is CASSWTGSSYEQYF. For the CDR3, the DNA is TGTGCCAGCAGCTGGACAGGGAGCTCCTACGAGCAGTACTTC.

The J gene is TRBJ1-4, the V gene TRBV6-5; tentative D call: TRBD1 (5 bases). CDR3 length: 15 residues. V was pared by 0 bases and J by 0 bases, with 5 bases between. Germline-derived CDR1 and CDR2 are MNHEY and SVGAGI. Here the CDR3 DNA reads TGTGCCAGCAGTTACTCGACAGCAACTAATGAAAAACTGTTTTTT. Residues: CASSYSTATNEKLFF.

The chain links TRBV28 to TRBJ1-5; TRBD1 agrees at 7 bases. This CDR3 is 12 amino acids long. The germline V gene has CDR1 MDHEN and CDR2 SYDVKM. Losses at the gene ends were 10 bases for V and 4 bases for J; bases not matched to a gene: 4. The CDR3 region is CATKTGNQPQHF. Here the CDR3 DNA reads TGTGCCACCAAGACAGGGAATCAGCCCCAGCATTTT.

This clone was counted between two and nine times. CDR3 sequence: CASSIMGGGLETQYF. CDR3 sequence (DNA): TGTGCCAGCAGCATCATGGGCGGGGGGTTGGAGACCCAGTACTTC. The chain joins TRBV7-2 to TRBJ2-5, with 8 nucleotides matching TRBD2. The CDR3 is made up of 15 amino acids. The ends lost 5 bases at V and 5 bases at J; junction bases unmatched: 10. Germline CDR1 is SGHTA and CDR2 is FQGNSA.

J is TRBJ1-2 and V is TRBV4-3; D gene ambiguous. Trimming removed 0 bases at V and 7 bases at J, with 15 bases between. This CDR3 has 15 amino acids. Germline CDR1 LGHNA, CDR2 YSLEER. This CDR3 reads CASSQEFNQAAGYTF. The CDR3, as DNA: TGCGCCAGCAGCCAAGAGTTTAATCAGGCCGCTGGCTACACCTTC.

The rearrangement links TRBV25-1 to TRBJ2-3; 10 nucleotides match TRBD2. This CDR3 has 14 residues. Germline CDR1 MGHDK, CDR2 SYGVNS. Unmatched junction bases numbered 3, after V lost 8 bases and J lost 1 base. The CDR3 DNA reads TGTGCCAGCCGTGGGACTAGCGGCACAGATACGCAGTATTTT. Amino acid sequence: CASRGTSGTDTQYF.

The sample holds one count of this clone. At one end the junction does not follow the germline gene, possibly because of a read error. This chain links TRBV7-9 with TRBJ1-5; TRBD1 might be the D (6 bases). CDR1 is SEHNR, CDR2 FQNEAQ, per germline (reference sequence). This CDR3 is built from 13 residues. The CDR3, as DNA: TGTTCCAGCAGCCGGACAGTTACTCAGCCCCAGCATTTT. It encodes CSSSRTVTQPQHF. The entire variable domain, with the rest obtained from reference TRBV7-9 and TRBJ1-5, is as follows: DTGVSQNPRHKITKRGQNVTFRCDPISEHNRLYWYRQTLGQGPEFLTYFQNEAQLEKSRLLSDRFSAERPKGSFSTLEIQRTEQGDSAMYLCSSSRTVTQPQHFGDGTRLSIL.

This clone is termed large. V and J are TRBV5-6 and TRBJ1-1, with D perhaps matching TRBD1 (6 bases). This CDR3 has 14 amino acids. Germline V gene sequence: CDR1 SGHDT, CDR2 YYEEEE. Trimming removed 3 bases from V and 3 bases from J, with 12 bases in between. Here the CDR3 reads CASSSWTAYTEAFF. DNA of the CDR3: TGTGCCAGCAGCTCGTGGACAGCGTACACTGAAGCTTTCTTT.

The chain links TRBV11-1 to TRBJ1-6; weak D call: TRBD1 (6 bases). The CDR3 is 17 residues long. V lost 5 bases to trimming and J lost 10 bases, with 24 bases between them. Per germline, CDR1 SGHAT and CDR2 FQDESV (reference sequence). The CDR3 is CASSQPRGGESGSPLHF. CDR3 DNA: TGTGCCAGCAGCCAGCCCCGAGGGGGGGAATCAGGATCACCCCTCCACTTT.

This clone has just one count. V gene TRBV9 combines with J gene TRBJ2-5; TRBD2 is a possible D gene (6 bases). V was pared by 4 bases and J by 2 bases, with 12 bases between. This CDR3 has 14 amino acids. CDR1 and CDR2 from the germline V gene are SGDLS and YYNGEE. This CDR3 reads CASSLGGGQETQYF. The CDR3 DNA reads as TGTGCCAGCAGCTTGGGAGGAGGGCAAGAGACCCAGTACTTC. Looking up the rest from reference TRBV9 and TRBJ2-5 gives the full variable domain: DSGVTQTPKHLITATGQRVTLRCSPRSGDLSVYWYQQSLDQGLQFLIQYYNGEERAKGNILERFSAQQFPDLHSELNLSSLELGDSALYFCASSLGGGQETQYFGPGTRLLVL.

This chain links TRBV7-9 with TRBJ1-5, with D tentatively TRBD1 (6 bases). V gave up 3 bases and J gave up 8 bases, with 20 bases separating them. This CDR3 has 16 amino acids. Germline values: CDR1 SEHNR, CDR2 FQNEAQ (reference sequence). CDR3 sequence (DNA): TGTGCCAGCAGCTTGGGGGGCGGGGGCCTAGGGGAGCCCCAGCATTTT. This codes for CASSLGGGGLGEPQHF.

The chain uses TRBV21-1 and TRBJ1-1; TRBD1 reflects the table's D call only, with no check against the DNA. TRBV21-1 is a documented pseudogene. The CDR3 is 15 residues long. The DNA for the CDR3 is TGTGCCAGCAGCAAAGGTTCGGAGACAGGGGCTGAAGCTTTCTTT. Its translation: CASSKGSETGAEAFF.

CDR3: CASSFPDRDLSYGYTF. The CDR3 DNA is TGTGCCAGCAGTTTCCCAGACAGGGACCTAAGCTATGGCTACACCTTC. The V call is TRBV28, the J call TRBJ1-2, with TRBD1 matching 7 bases. The CDR3 sequence is 16 residues long. Germline V CDR1 and CDR2: MDHEN, SYDVKM. The V and J ends lost 3 bases and 4 bases, in that order; junction bases with no gene match: 11.